A single sample is the source of the 5 T cell receptor beta chains below, sequenced in a study of T cells in women clearing cervical HPV infection. Measured with immunoSEQ multiplex PCR; TCRdb has only the in-frame clones, and not every one. The listing records tens of thousands of clones. The specimen sequenced was blood buffy coat. All receptors come from a woman between 18 and 70 years old with a cervical HPV16 infection that either progressed to CIN3+ or cleared (not recorded which).

A note on this clone: The read stops 3 residues short of the end of the CDR3; the missing end is completed from the germline J gene. The gene calls are TRBV6-2 or TRBV6-3 and TRBJ2-7, with unresolved D. V was clipped by 6 bases and J by 4 bases, with 10 bases between them. The CDR3 is 12 residues long. Germline V gene data show CDR1 as MNHEY and CDR2 as SVGEGT. This CDR3 is CASSRTRYEQYF. Incomplete CDR3 DNA: TGTGCCAGCAGCCGTACTCGGTACGAG.

In the case of this clone: The read finishes 3 residues shy of the CDR3 end, and the germline J gene is used to complete it. The V and J genes are TRBV2 and TRBJ2-5; tentative D call: TRBD2 (8 bases). Germline-derived CDR1 and CDR2 are SNHLY and FYNNEI. The CDR3 runs 14 residues. The V end was cut by 9 bases, the J end by 5 bases, with 19 bases between. CDR3: CARGIAGGQETQYF. Partial CDR3 DNA: TGTGCCAGGGGGATCGCGGGGGGACAGGAGACC.

Turning to this clone: The read ends 3 residues shy of where the CDR3 ends; the end is completed using the germline J gene. This chain joins TRBV19 and TRBJ2-4; 7 nucleotides match TRBD2. Trimming at V came to 0 bases and at J to 0 bases, leaving 5 bases not matched to a gene. The CDR3 contains 17 residues. Germline loops: CDR1 LNHDA, CDR2 SQIVND (reference sequence). The part of the CDR3 DNA that was read is TGTGCCAGTAGTATAGAGAGACTAGCCCAAGCCAAAAACATT. Amino acid sequence: CASSIERLAQAKNI. The whole CDR3 sequence reads CASSIERLAQAKNIQYF.

As concerns this clone: The read terminates 3 residues before the CDR3 end, so the remaining end is supplied by the germline J gene. This chain connects TRBV20-1 to TRBJ2-3; perhaps D is TRBD1 or TRBD2 (6 bases each). This CDR3 contains 14 residues. The V and J ends lost 6 bases and 3 bases respectively, with 16 bases between them. CDR1 DFQATT and CDR2 SNEGSKA come from the germline V gene (reference sequence). The CDR3 here is CSAGGGPGTDTQYF. CDR3 bases read: TGCAGTGCAGGAGGGGGTCCTGGGACAGATACG.

Concerning this clone: The read halts 3 residues ahead of the CDR3 end, with the missing end drawn from the germline J gene. The chain is built from TRBV5-1 and TRBJ1-4, with TRBD1 matching over 9 bases. Germline-derived CDR1 and CDR2 are SGHRS and YFSETQ. This CDR3 is 18 amino acids long. Losses at the gene ends were 4 bases for V and 8 bases for J; bases not matched to a gene: 18. The CDR3 reads CASSTSGTGTGSQEKLFF. CDR3 DNA (partial): TGCGCCAGCAGCACCTCCGGGACAGGGACGGGTTCGCAAGAAAAA.